Each of the 21 T cell receptor beta chains below was sequenced from the same sample in a study of cytomegalovirus exposure and HLA in healthy donors. A multiplex PCR was run with 60 Vbeta primers and 13 Jbeta primers. The assay was immunoSEQ multiplex PCR, and TCRdb's table has in-frame clones only and misses some. The sample has 200,000 or so clones, 65% to 85% seen once. The sequenced material came from PBMCs. These receptor sequences come from a man aged 30 to 39 in good health and CMV-seronegative.

This clone was seen a single time. The sample holds other DNA sequences that translate to the same CDR3. The J gene is TRBJ2-7, the V gene TRBV28, with TRBD2 matching 7 bases. CDR3 size: 15 residues. Germline V gene data show CDR1 as MDHEN and CDR2 as SYDVKM. The J segment lost 1 base and the V segment lost 6 bases, leaving 9 bases of the junction unmatched. CDR3 residues: CASSPLQGLSYEQYF. The CDR3 bases are TGTGCCAGCAGCCCTCTCCAGGGACTATCCTACGAGCAGTACTTC.

V and J are TRBV14 and TRBJ2-7; a weak D match, TRBD2 (6 bases). V gave up 5 bases and J gave up 7 bases, with 24 bases separating them. The germline CDR1 and CDR2 sequences are SGHDN and FVKESK. This CDR3 region has 16 residues. CDR3 nucleotide sequence: TGTGCCAGCAGCAAAGGACCCGGACTTCGGGCGGGGGAGCAGTACTTC. Translating gives CASSKGPGLRAGEQYF.

The chain joins TRBV4-3 to TRBJ2-7, with 8 positions matching TRBD1. The CDR3 extends over 14 amino acids. J lost 0 bases, V lost 6 bases, and 4 bases had no gene match. Germline CDR1 reads LGHNA; CDR2 reads YSLEER. CDR3 residues: CASSLTGASYEQYF. CDR3 in DNA: TGCGCCAGCAGTCTGACAGGGGCCTCCTACGAGCAGTACTTC.

V usage is TRBV19 and J usage is TRBJ1-5; 8 bases agree with TRBD1. The length of the CDR3 is 15 residues. Germline CDR1 LNHDA, CDR2 SQIVND (reference sequence). Unmatched junction bases numbered 4, after V lost 1 base and J lost 5 bases. CDR3 coding DNA: TGTGCCAGTAGTATAGTGTCAGGGGGCTATCAGCCCCAGCATTTT. Its protein is CASSIVSGGYQPQHF.

This clone turned up a few times. A junction end diverges from the germline sequence, so it may reflect a read error. The rearrangement uses TRBV5-6 and TRBJ2-6; 9 nucleotides agree with TRBD1. This CDR3 is 16 amino acids long. Germline-derived CDR1 and CDR2 are SGHDT and YYEEEE. CDR3 protein: CASSWTGDGGASVLTF. The CDR3 DNA reads TGTGCCAGCAGCTGGACAGGGGATGGTGGGGCCAGCGTCCTGACTTTC.

The gene calls are TRBV5-1 and TRBJ2-1; 7 nucleotides match TRBD2. Germline V lookup: CDR1 SGHRS, CDR2 YFSETQ. After removal of 1 base from V and 9 bases from J, the junction contained 7 bases not matched to a gene. The CDR3 consists of 14 residues. The CDR3 DNA is TGCGCCAGCAGCTTGCGGGGAGGGAATAGTGAGCAGTTCTTC. As protein: CASSLRGGNSEQFF. Full variable domain (missing parts from reference TRBV5-1 and TRBJ2-1): KAGVTQTPRYLIKTRGQQVTLSCSPISGHRSVSWYQQTPGQGLQFLFEYFSETQRNKGNFPGRFSGRQFSNSRSEMNVSTLELGDSALYLCASSLRGGNSEQFFGPGTRLTVL.

The V gene is TRBV13, the J gene TRBJ1-2; perhaps TRBD1 as D (6 bases). V dropped 0 bases and J dropped 2 bases, with 22 bases sitting between them. The V gene's germline CDR1 is PRHDT and CDR2 FYEKMQ (reference sequence). This CDR3 is 19 amino acids long. CDR3 in amino acids: CASSLGVGGKKGDNYGYTF. The CDR3, as DNA: TGTGCCAGCAGCTTAGGGGTAGGGGGAAAGAAAGGGGACAACTATGGCTACACCTTC.

DNA for the CDR3: TGCGCCAGCAGCGGGGGGAACCCAAGGGGAGAAAAACTGTTTTTT. It codes for CASSGGNPRGEKLFF. The chain joins TRBV5-1 to TRBJ1-4, with D tentatively TRBD1 (5 bases). Germline-derived CDR1 and CDR2 are SGHRS and YFSETQ. The CDR3 totals 15 residues. The V gene lost 4 bases and the J gene lost 8 bases, with 18 bases spanning the gap. The variable domain in full, completed from reference TRBV5-1 and TRBJ1-4, reads KAGVTQTPRYLIKTRGQQVTLSCSPISGHRSVSWYQQTPGQGLQFLFEYFSETQRNKGNFPGRFSGRQFSNSRSEMNVSTLELGDSALYLCASSGGNPRGEKLFFGSGTQLSVL.

This clone was seen just once. The V call is TRBV28, the J call TRBJ2-1; a possible D gene is TRBD2 (5 bases). The germline CDR1 and CDR2 sequences are MDHEN and SYDVKM. V was cut by 5 bases and J by 10 bases, with 15 bases left in between. The CDR3 spans 13 residues. This CDR3 is CASSHGLFFEQFF. The CDR3 coding sequence is TGTGCCAGCAGTCACGGACTCTTTTTCGAGCAGTTCTTC.

This clone has only a few counts. The V and J genes are TRBV10-3 and TRBJ1-2, with D hard to call. V lost 7 bases to trimming and J lost 8 bases, with 17 bases between them. Germline lookup yields CDR1 ENHRY and CDR2 SYGVKD. The CDR3 consists of 13 residues. The chain's CDR3 is CAITGGQLSGYTF. CDR3 sequence (DNA): TGTGCCATCACTGGCGGGCAGCTTAGCGGCTACACCTTC.

The chain recombines TRBV7-9 with TRBJ2-1; 7 bases map to TRBD2. CDR3 length equals 15 residues. The germline CDR1 and CDR2 sequences are SEHNR and FQNEAQ (reference sequence). Trimming at V came to 2 bases and at J to 4 bases, leaving 5 bases not matched to a gene. CDR3 in DNA: TGTGCCAGCAGCTTATGGGCGGGGGAGTACAATGAGCAGTTCTTC. Protein sequence: CASSLWAGEYNEQFF. Drawing the rest from reference TRBV7-9 and TRBJ2-1, the complete variable domain is DTGVSQNPRHKITKRGQNVTFRCDPISEHNRLYWYRQTLGQGPEFLTYFQNEAQLEKSRLLSDRFSAERPKGSFSTLEIQRTEQGDSAMYLCASSLWAGEYNEQFFGPGTRLTVL.

V is TRBV9 and J is TRBJ2-5; 7 bases line up with TRBD1. In germline, CDR1 is SGDLS, CDR2 YYNGEE. There are 14 residues in the CDR3. V lost 4 bases to trimming and J lost 2 bases; unmatched junction nucleotides: 5. The CDR3 loop reads CASSPGTVQETQYF. The CDR3 DNA follows: TGTGCCAGCAGCCCCGGGACAGTACAAGAGACCCAGTACTTC.

This chain joins TRBV5-1 and TRBJ1-4; the match to TRBD1 covers 7 bases. The CDR3 covers 14 residues. CDR1 is SGHRS, CDR2 YFSETQ, per germline. Losses at the gene ends were 4 bases for V and 7 bases for J; bases not matched to a gene: 7. The CDR3 sequence is CASSPGTDSEKLFF. The CDR3, as DNA: TGCGCCAGCAGCCCCGGGACAGACAGTGAAAAACTGTTTTTT.

Note on this clone: Germline and junction disagree at one end, which may indicate a read error. The chain joins TRBV7-9 to TRBJ2-7; possible D gene TRBD1, 6 bases. This CDR3 is built from 12 residues. CDR1 and CDR2 (germline): SEHNR, FQNEAQ (reference sequence). CDR3 nucleotides: TGTTCCAGCAGCCGGGGCAGGGGCGAGCAGTACTTC. This translates into CSSSRGRGEQYF.

The chain links TRBV2 to TRBJ2-5; D is perhaps TRBD1 (5 bases). The J call may be mistaken, given a closer DNA end match to TRBJ2-7. This CDR3 is 16 amino acids long. Germline V lookup: CDR1 SNHLY, CDR2 FYNNEI. The CDR3 sequence: CASRPSREGSPYEQYF. DNA for the CDR3: TGTGCCAGCAGACCCTCCAGGGAAGGTAGTCCCTACGAGCAGTACTTC.

This clone is classed as medium-sized. The chain uses TRBV11-3 and TRBJ2-2; 11 positions match TRBD1. The germline V gene encodes CDR1 SGHNT and CDR2 YENEEA. With V trimmed by 5 bases and J by 5 bases, 1 base remained unmatched. The CDR3 length is 14 residues. The CDR3 is CASSRDRGTGELFF. The CDR3 bases are TGTGCCAGCAGCCGGGACAGGGGGACCGGGGAGCTGTTTTTT. Using reference TRBV11-3 and TRBJ2-2 for the parts outside the CDR3, the full variable domain is EAGVVQSPRYKIIEKKQPVAFWCNPISGHNTLYWYLQNLGQGPELLIRYENEEAVDDSQLPKDRFSAERLKGVDSTLKIQPAELGDSAVYLCASSRDRGTGELFFGEGSRLTVL.

The CDR3, as DNA: TGCGCCAGCAGCCAAGAGCAGGGGCAGCCCCAGCATTTT. Translated, it gives CASSQEQGQPQHF. This chain links TRBV4-1 with TRBJ1-5; D might be TRBD1 (6 bases). The CDR3 loop spans 13 amino acids. V was pared by 0 bases and J by 7 bases, with 7 bases between. CDR1 is MGHRA and CDR2 is YSYEKL in the germline V gene.

The chain joins TRBV18 to TRBJ2-5, with TRBD2 matching over 11 bases. The DNA matches TRBJ2-7 better at its end, which makes the J call doubtful. CDR1 and CDR2 from the germline V gene are KGHSH and LQKENI. The CDR3 covers 15 residues. CDR3 nucleotide sequence: TGTGCCAGCTCAGGGACTAGCGGTTTCCCCCACGAGCAGTACTTC. Translating gives CASSGTSGFPHEQYF.

This clone occurred a few times. The chain employs TRBV5-1 and TRBJ1-1, with D tentatively TRBD1 (5 bases). In germline, CDR1 is SGHRS, CDR2 YFSETQ. This CDR3 contains 16 residues. The V and J ends lost 2 bases and 3 bases respectively, with 17 bases between them. The CDR3 sequence: CASSFFVRGGYTEAFF. The CDR3 DNA sequence: TGCGCCAGCAGCTTTTTTGTAAGGGGTGGTTACACTGAAGCTTTCTTT.

The J gene is TRBJ1-2, the V gene TRBV2, with 8 bases aligning to TRBD1. Germline V lookup: CDR1 SNHLY, CDR2 FYNNEI. Unmatched junction bases numbered 5, after V lost 8 bases and J lost 3 bases. The length of the CDR3 is 13 residues. CDR3 nucleotides: TGTGCCAGCTCCAGGGGGCTGGACTATGGCTACACCTTC. It encodes CASSRGLDYGYTF.

The chain is built from TRBV28 and TRBJ1-6, with a possible D match to TRBD1 (5 bases). This CDR3 has 16 amino acids. Germline V CDR1 and CDR2: MDHEN, SYDVKM. Between the trimmed V and J ends, which lost 6 bases and 0 bases, there was a span of 12 bases. CDR3 residues: CASRPTGSSYNSPLHF. The CDR3 DNA sequence: TGTGCCAGCAGACCCACAGGCAGCTCCTATAATTCACCCCTCCACTTT.